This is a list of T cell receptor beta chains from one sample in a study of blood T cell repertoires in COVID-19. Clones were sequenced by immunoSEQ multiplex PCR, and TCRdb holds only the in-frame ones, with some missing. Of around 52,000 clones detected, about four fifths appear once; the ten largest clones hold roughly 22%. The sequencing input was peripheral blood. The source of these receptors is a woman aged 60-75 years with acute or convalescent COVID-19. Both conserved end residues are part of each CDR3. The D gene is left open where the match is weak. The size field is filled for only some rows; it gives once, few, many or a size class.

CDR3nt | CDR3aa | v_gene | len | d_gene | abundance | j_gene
TGTGCCAGCAGTGTGTCCCGGACTAGCGGGGACAATGAGCAGTTCTTC | CASSVSRTSGDNEQFF | TRBV2 | 16 | TRBD2 | . | TRBJ2-1
TGTGCCAGCAGCGCCAGGGAGGGATACTATGGCTACACCTTC | CASSAREGYYGYTF | TRBV9 | 14 | . | . | TRBJ1-2
TGTGCCAGCAGCCGACAGGGACTAGGGACACCCCTCCACTTT | CASSRQGLGTPLHF | TRBV3-1/TRBV3-2 | 14 | TRBD1 | . | TRBJ1-6
TGTGCCAGCAATAATAAGGGGGATCAGCCCCAGCATTTT | CASNNKGDQPQHF | TRBV3-1/TRBV3-2 | 13 | . | few | TRBJ1-5
TGTGCCAGCAGCCAAGGGGGGGCAGGGACCTACAATGAGCAGTTCTTC | CASSQGGAGTYNEQFF | TRBV7-3 | 16 | . | . | TRBJ2-1
TGTGCCAGCAGCTTAGGAAGAGCGGGGGGGGCGAACACCGGGGAGCTGTTTTTT | CASSLGRAGGANTGELFF | TRBV7-2 | 18 | TRBD2 | . | TRBJ2-2
TGTGCCACCAGCAGAGAGGGGGCGGGTTGGAATGAGCAGTTCTTC | CATSREGAGWNEQFF | TRBV15 | 15 | . | . | TRBJ2-1
TGTGCCAGCAGTTTGAAGGAGATCCACTATGGCTACACCTTC | CASSLKEIHYGYTF | TRBV5-4 | 14 | . | . | TRBJ1-2
TGTGCCAGCAGCCCCCCAGGGGCTTCAGGCGAGCAGTACTTC | CASSPPGASGEQYF | TRBV7-9 | 14 | . | . | TRBJ2-7
TGTGCCTGGAGTAATGGGGGGGGGTATTATGAGCAGTTCTTC | CAWSNGGGYYEQFF | TRBV30 | 14 | TRBD2 | . | TRBJ2-1
TGTGCCAGCAGCTTAGTTGCGGTTACCTACGAGCAGTACTTC | CASSLVAVTYEQYF | TRBV7-9 | 14 | . | once | TRBJ2-7
TGTGCCAGCAGCTCCGGTGATACGCAGTATTTT | CASSSGDTQYF | TRBV11-2 | 11 | . | . | TRBJ2-3
TGTGCCATCACACCTTCAGGGGAGAACACTGAAGCTTTCTTT | CAITPSGENTEAFF | TRBV10-3 | 14 | . | . | TRBJ1-1
TGTGCCAGCCGACAGGGAGGCGAAAAACTGTTTTTT | CASRQGGEKLFF | TRBV6-5 | 12 | TRBD1 | . | TRBJ1-4
TGTGCCAGTAGACATATTAACTATGGCTACACCTTC | CASRHINYGYTF | TRBV19 | 12 | . | . | TRBJ1-2
TGTGCCAGCTCACCAATGGCAGGTTCTGGCTATGGCTACACCTTC | CASSPMAGSGYGYTF | TRBV18 | 15 | . | few | TRBJ1-2
TGTGCCAGCAGCGTAGTATCTGGCGGGGGAAACAATGAGCAGTTCTTC | CASSVVSGGGNNEQFF | TRBV9 | 16 | TRBD2 | . | TRBJ2-1
TGTGCCAGCAGTCCCTCTGTTCTGCAGCCCCAGCATTTT | CASSPSVLQPQHF | TRBV6-2/TRBV6-3 | 13 | . | . | TRBJ1-5
TGTGCCAGCAGCCAGGAAACAGGGAAGGAGGTCTATGGCTACACCTTC | CASSQETGKEVYGYTF | TRBV4-2 | 16 | . | . | TRBJ1-2
TGTGCCAGCAGCGGCGGGACAGGTACTGACACTGAAGCTTTCTTT | CASSGGTGTDTEAFF | TRBV7-6 | 15 | TRBD1 | . | TRBJ1-1
TGTGCCAGCAGCTGGGGGGGCACCGGGGAGCTGTTTTTT | CASSWGGTGELFF | TRBV7-3 | 13 | TRBD2 | . | TRBJ2-2
TGTGCCAGCAGTTACTTGGCAAGGAACACTGAAGCTTTCTTT | CASSYLARNTEAFF | TRBV6-5 | 14 | . | . | TRBJ1-1
TGTGCCAGCCGGGCGACTAGCGGGGGGACAGATACGCAGTATTTT | CASRATSGGTDTQYF | TRBV19 | 15 | TRBD2 | . | TRBJ2-3
TGCGCCAGCAGCATAGGGACAGCAAATGGCTACACCTTC | CASSIGTANGYTF | TRBV5-1 | 13 | TRBD1 | . | TRBJ1-2
TGTGCCAGCAGCTTAGCGAGGCAGCGGGGGGGCCGGGTCAATGAGCAGTTCTTC | CASSLARQRGGRVNEQFF | TRBV7-6 | 18 | TRBD2 | . | TRBJ2-1
TGTGCCAGCAGTGAAACGGTGATCAAGCAGTACTTC | CASSETVIKQYF | TRBV25-1 | 12 | . | . | TRBJ2-7
TGCGCCAGCAGCCAAGAAGGGGCAGGGTCCTATGGCTACACCTTC | CASSQEGAGSYGYTF | TRBV4-3 | 15 | . | . | TRBJ1-2
TGTGCCAGCAGCCAGGGACAGGGGATGCTCTACGAGCAGTACTTC | CASSQGQGMLYEQYF | TRBV7-6 | 15 | TRBD1 | . | TRBJ2-7
TGTGCCAGCAGCTTAGAAGCGGGGGTCCTCACAGATACGCAGTATTTT | CASSLEAGVLTDTQYF | TRBV7-2 | 16 | TRBD2 | . | TRBJ2-3
TGTGCCACACAACACGACAGGGTACTTGACAATGAGCAGTTCTTC | CATQHDRVLDNEQFF | TRBV24-1 | 15 | TRBD1 | few | TRBJ2-1
TGTGCCAGCAGCTTAGAGCGGGGGGCGTCCTACGAGCAGTACTTC | CASSLERGASYEQYF | TRBV11-2 | 15 | TRBD2 | . | TRBJ2-7
TGTGCCAGCAGCACCGAGTTAAACTATGGCTACACCTTC | CASSTELNYGYTF | TRBV5-4 | 13 | . | . | TRBJ1-2
TGCGCCAGCAGCCAAGGGGAGCGCACAGATACGCAGTATTTT | CASSQGERTDTQYF | TRBV4-1 | 14 | . | . | TRBJ2-3
TGCAGCGTTGTAAGGGGATCCGCTGAAGCTTTCTTT | CSVVRGSAEAFF | TRBV29-1 | 12 | . | . | TRBJ1-1
TGTGCCAGCAGCCCCCCAGGGGCAGGGATCGTCTATGGCTACACCTTC | CASSPPGAGIVYGYTF | TRBV7-8 | 16 | . | . | TRBJ1-2
TGCAGCGTTGTAAGGGTGGGAGACGAAAAACTGTTTTTT | CSVVRVGDEKLFF | TRBV29-1 | 13 | . | few | TRBJ1-4
TGTGCCAGCAACGGGGGGAACACCGGGGAGCTGTTTTTT | CASNGGNTGELFF | TRBV7-9 | 13 | . | . | TRBJ2-2
TGTGCCAGCAGTAAGATGGGGGGTGATGGCTACACCTTC | CASSKMGGDGYTF | TRBV2 | 13 | . | . | TRBJ1-2
TGTGCCAGCAGCCCTAGACTAGCGGGGGTGAGAGAGACCCAGTACTTC | CASSPRLAGVRETQYF | TRBV5-8 | 16 | TRBD2 | . | TRBJ2-5
TGTGCCAGCAGCCTCTTTAGCGGGGGGACAGATACGCAGTATTTT | CASSLFSGGTDTQYF | TRBV3-1/TRBV3-2 | 15 | TRBD2 | . | TRBJ2-3
TGTGCCAGCAGCTTAATTGCGGGTCCGAACACCGGGGAGCTGTTTTTT | CASSLIAGPNTGELFF | TRBV7-3 | 16 | . | . | TRBJ2-2